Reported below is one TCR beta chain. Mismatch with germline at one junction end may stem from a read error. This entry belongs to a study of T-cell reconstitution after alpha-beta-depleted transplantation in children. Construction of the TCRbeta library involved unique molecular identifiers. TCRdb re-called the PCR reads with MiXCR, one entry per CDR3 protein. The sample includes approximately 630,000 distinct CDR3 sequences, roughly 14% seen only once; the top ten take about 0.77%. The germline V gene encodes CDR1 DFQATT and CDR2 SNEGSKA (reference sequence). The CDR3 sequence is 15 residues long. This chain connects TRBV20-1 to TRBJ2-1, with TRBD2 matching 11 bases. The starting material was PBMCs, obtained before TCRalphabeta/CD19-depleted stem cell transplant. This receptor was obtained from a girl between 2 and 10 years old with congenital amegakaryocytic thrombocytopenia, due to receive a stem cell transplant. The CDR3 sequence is CCARVRLAGLAEQFF. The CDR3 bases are TGCTGTGCTAGAGTCCGACTAGCGGGACTCGCTGAGCAGTTCTTC.